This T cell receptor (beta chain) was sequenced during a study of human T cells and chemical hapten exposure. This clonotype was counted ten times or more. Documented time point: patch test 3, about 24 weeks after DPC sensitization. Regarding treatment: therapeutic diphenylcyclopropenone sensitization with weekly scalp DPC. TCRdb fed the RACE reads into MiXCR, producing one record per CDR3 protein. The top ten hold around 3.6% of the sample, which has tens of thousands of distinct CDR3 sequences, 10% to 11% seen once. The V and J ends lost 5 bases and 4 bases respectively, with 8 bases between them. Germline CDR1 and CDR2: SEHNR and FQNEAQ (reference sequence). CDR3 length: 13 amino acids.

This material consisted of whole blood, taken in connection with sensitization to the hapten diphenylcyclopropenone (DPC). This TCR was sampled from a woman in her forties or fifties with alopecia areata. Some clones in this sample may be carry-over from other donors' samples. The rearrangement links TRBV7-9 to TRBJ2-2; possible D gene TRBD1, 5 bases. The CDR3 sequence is CASSPDSTGELFF. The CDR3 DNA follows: TGTGCCAGCAGCCCCGACAGCACCGGGGAGCTGTTTTTT.